This paragraph covers one TCR beta chain sequence. Combining a sample-barcoded 5' primer with a J-beta primer mix, a second PCR ran for roughly 7 to 11 cycles. TCRdb reanalysed the 5' RACE reads using MiXCR and keeps one entry per CDR3 protein. The sample carries approximately 830,000 distinct CDR3 sequences, around two thirds recorded once. V dropped 1 base and J dropped 2 bases, with 15 bases sitting between them. Germline V gene data show CDR1 as LGHNA and CDR2 as YSLEER. The CDR3 sequence is 16 residues long. The entry originates in a study of blood T cells in healthy people across ages. Study at large: When template switching was applied, about one barcoded beta molecule was captured per two T cells.

The TCR sequence derives from a man aged 30 to 39 in good health. The material sequenced was blood. The chain couples TRBV4-3 to TRBJ2-7, with a tentative D call TRBD2 (6 bases). In nucleotides, the CDR3 is TGCGCCAGCAGCCAAGGGAGGGACCTCAGGACCTACGAGCAGTACTTC. Encoded protein: CASSQGRDLRTYEQYF.